The rows below give T cell receptor beta chains drawn from one sample of a study of memory CD4+ T cells and cytomegalovirus serostatus. Repertoires were generated with immunoSEQ multiplex PCR, while TCRdb's copy carries only in-frame clones and drops some. The profile shows more than 35,000 clones, roughly 78% of them singletons. Sequencing used memory CD4+ T cells from blood. Source of these receptors: an adult in good health and CMV-seropositive. Both conserved end residues are part of each CDR3. D genes are given only for firm matches.

v_call,d_call,cdr3_aa
TRBV28,.,CASVGPRAYGYTF
TRBV7-4,.,CASSVVGEKLFF
TRBV28,.,CASSLWAVKETQYF
TRBV5-6,TRBD2,CASRHLAGGGPDTQYF
TRBV21-1,.,CASSKEVEMGELDEQYF
TRBV11-2,.,CASSLGTASYNEQFF
TRBV9,.,CASSVNQESSYEQYF
TRBV21-1,.,CASSKISEGRDTEAFF
TRBV12-5,.,CASPRGVPTEAFF
TRBV27,.,CASMIRQGGGNTEAFF
TRBV7-8,TRBD1,CASSLIQGAEAFF
TRBV7-7,TRBD2,CASSVGRLAGKETQYF
TRBV7-9,TRBD1,CASSSGTGGVETQYF
TRBV9,TRBD1,CASSVGTGASYEQYF
TRBV5-1,.,CASTPDSGGYTF
TRBV6-5,.,CASTVGKDYEQYF
TRBV4-1,.,CASSQGAGAIISSPLHF
TRBV18,.,CASSPSGRNQPQHF
TRBV6-1,.,CASSERGATGNTIYF
TRBV5-6,.,CASSLRNNEQFF
TRBV10-3,TRBD2,CAISGLAGGELFF
TRBV5-6,.,CASSLRTEYTDTQYF
TRBV5-8,TRBD1,CASSWPGTEEETQYF
TRBV5-4,.,CASSPGTYNEQFF
TRBV11-1,.,CASSHWGGWETQYF
TRBV14,.,CASSHGRDEQYF
TRBV9,TRBD1,CASSVTGGDTQYF
TRBV7-3,.,CASSLGGQETQYF
TRBV11-2,.,CASSIDLHLQGYTF
TRBV7-9,.,CASSLGADSHSNQPQHF
TRBV7-8,TRBD2,CASSISGAYEQYF
TRBV11-1,.,CASSLAAGGNSPLHF
TRBV28,TRBD2,CASSSPIAGGVHNEQFF
TRBV4-2,TRBD1,CASSQVTGGAKNIQYF
TRBV19,.,CASRSGGNTIYF
TRBV7-9,.,CASSLGGMNTEAFF
TRBV18,TRBD2,CASSLSREGPHTQYF
TRBV19,.,CASSTLQGSTDTQYF
TRBV5-4,.,CATSDSSGANVLTF
TRBV9,TRBD1,CASSPRQGAYTEAFF
TRBV6-4,.,CASSDSLGHTSNQPQHF
TRBV5-6,TRBD1,CASSLGQGHEQYF
TRBV5-4,TRBD2,CASSSMTSGGALDTQYF
TRBV13,TRBD1,CASSSEGADTEAFF
TRBV5-4,TRBD1,CASSIRQGGSYEQYF
TRBV2,.,CASSAGLGGEQYF
TRBV7-3,TRBD2,CASSPSGSQFNEQFF
TRBV27,TRBD1,CASSSRQGNQPQHF
TRBV15,.,CATSEGLETQYF
TRBV5-1,.,CASSRDPSGSPLHF
TRBV18,.,CASSPPGSFQETQYF
TRBV11-2,.,CASSFIVGTGANVLTF
TRBV28,.,CASILQGGGELFF